These 27 T cell receptor beta chains originate from one sample sequenced in a study of blood T cell repertoires in COVID-19. Measured with immunoSEQ multiplex PCR; TCRdb has only the in-frame clones, and not every one. The sample comprises roughly 200,000 clones, roughly 78% of which are singletons, and 2.8% rests with the top ten. Material: peripheral blood. The receptors originated from a woman of 80 years or more with active or convalescent COVID-19.

J is TRBJ1-4 and V is TRBV5-1, with 8 bases lining up with TRBD1. The CDR3 sequence is 14 residues long. Germline CDR1 SGHRS, CDR2 YFSETQ. V lost 2 bases to trimming and J lost 8 bases; unmatched junction nucleotides: 5. The CDR3 sequence is CASSLIGQGEKLFF. As DNA, the CDR3 is TGCGCCAGCAGCTTAATTGGACAGGGAGAAAAACTGTTTTTT. Full variable domain (outside the CDR3, taken from reference TRBV5-1 and TRBJ1-4): KAGVTQTPRYLIKTRGQQVTLSCSPISGHRSVSWYQQTPGQGLQFLFEYFSETQRNKGNFPGRFSGRQFSNSRSEMNVSTLELGDSALYLCASSLIGQGEKLFFGSGTQLSVL.

CDR3 bases: TGTGCCACCAGTTCTGTCCAGGGAGGGTCCTTTGGCCAAGAGACCCAGTACTTC. Protein product: CATSSVQGGSFGQETQYF. The chain links TRBV24-1 to TRBJ2-5, with 7 bases lining up with TRBD2. J was trimmed by 1 base and V by 6 bases; bases with no gene match: 16. CDR3 size: 18 residues. Germline CDR1 KGHDR, CDR2 SFDVKD.

The genes are TRBV29-1 and TRBJ1-2; TRBD1 agrees at 9 bases. CDR1 is SQVTM and CDR2 is ANQGSEA in the germline V gene. This CDR3 has 13 residues. V shed 6 bases, J shed 7 bases, and the junction held 9 bases outside the gene matches. The DNA of the CDR3 is TGCAGCGTGCAGGTTGGGGACAGGGTTGGCTACACCTTC. Encoded protein: CSVQVGDRVGYTF.

This chain uses TRBV5-1 with TRBJ2-7, with TRBD2 identical over 8 bases. The V gene's germline CDR1 is SGHRS and CDR2 YFSETQ. The CDR3 length is 16 residues. V shed 0 bases and J 1 base; nucleotides not matched to a gene: 6. In nucleotides, the CDR3 is TGCGCCAGCAGCTTGGACGGGGGGGCTGGGTCCTACGAGCAGTACTTC. Translation gives CASSLDGGAGSYEQYF.

This sequence joins TRBV2 and TRBJ1-1; 8 nucleotides align to TRBD1. Germline V CDR1 and CDR2: SNHLY, FYNNEI. The CDR3 is made up of 13 amino acids. Losses at the gene ends were 8 bases for V and 3 bases for J; bases not matched to a gene: 5. CDR3 nucleotide sequence: TGTGCCAGCGGACAGGGAGTGGACACTGAAGCTTTCTTT. This sequence encodes CASGQGVDTEAFF.

Only a few counts were recorded for this clone. This chain joins TRBV6-5 and TRBJ2-1, with D perhaps matching TRBD2 (5 bases). With 5 bases removed from V and 6 bases from J, the gap between germline ends came to 14 bases. The CDR3 loop spans 14 amino acids. CDR1 MNHEY and CDR2 SVGAGI come from the germline V gene. This CDR3 is CASSPVSGSNEQFF. The CDR3 DNA is TGTGCCAGCAGTCCCGTTTCGGGGAGCAATGAGCAGTTCTTC.

The V and J genes are TRBV19 and TRBJ2-7; a weak D match, TRBD1 (6 bases). There are 16 residues in the CDR3. The V end was cut by 3 bases, the J end by 4 bases, with 19 bases between. The germline V gene encodes CDR1 LNHDA and CDR2 SQIVND (reference sequence). This CDR3 reads CASSIEGRQDPYEQYF. DNA of the CDR3: TGTGCCAGTAGTATTGAGGGGAGACAGGATCCTTACGAGCAGTACTTC.

The rearrangement uses TRBV5-6 and TRBJ2-3; the match to TRBD2 covers 10 bases. The CDR3 contains 15 residues. V lost 4 bases and J lost 2; bases outside the gene matches: 4. Per the germline V gene, CDR1 is SGHDT and CDR2 is YYEEEE. CDR3 DNA sequence: TGTGCCAGCAGCCTTGGACTAGCGGTCACAGATACGCAGTATTTT. It yields the protein CASSLGLAVTDTQYF.

This clone has just one count. The chain couples TRBV6-2 or TRBV6-3 to TRBJ1-1; D is perhaps TRBD1 (5 bases). V was shortened by 6 bases and J by 3 bases, with 17 bases between the two germline ends. Germline V gives CDR1 MNHEY, CDR2 SVGEGT. The CDR3 is 15 residues long. The CDR3 DNA reads TGTGCCAGCAGCCGGAGGGGTGGGTTGGACACTGAAGCTTTCTTT. Protein product: CASSRRGGLDTEAFF.

This chain uses TRBV5-1 with TRBJ1-2; D might be TRBD1 (6 bases). The CDR3 consists of 14 residues. V was shortened by 0 bases and J by 8 bases, with 14 bases between the two germline ends. CDR1 is SGHRS and CDR2 is YFSETQ in the germline V gene. The CDR3 loop reads CASSLDRAGLGYTF. The CDR3 region has the DNA TGCGCCAGCAGCTTGGACAGGGCAGGTCTAGGCTACACCTTC.

This rearrangement joins TRBV6-1 to TRBJ1-6, with D perhaps matching TRBD1 (6 bases). Germline V gives CDR1 MNHNS, CDR2 SASEGT. The CDR3 contains 16 residues. V gave up 1 base and J gave up 7 bases, with 14 bases separating them. CDR3 nucleotide sequence: TGTGCCAGCAGTGAAGGCAGGGGAACTTGGAATTCACCCCTCCACTTT. Its translation is CASSEGRGTWNSPLHF.

This chain connects TRBV3-1 (or the pseudogene TRBV3-2) to TRBJ1-3, with a possible D match to TRBD1 (5 bases). Trimming pared 4 bases from V and 3 bases from J, leaving 13 bases between. This CDR3 spans 15 amino acids. Germline V gene sequence: CDR1 LGHDT, CDR2 YNNKEL (reference sequence). The CDR3 spells CASSLAGLYGNTIYF. In DNA, the CDR3 is TGTGCCAGCAGCCTCGCGGGGCTTTATGGAAACACCATATATTTT.

V and J are TRBV7-3 and TRBJ2-1, with TRBD2 identical over 10 bases. This CDR3 is 15 amino acids long. After removal of 3 bases from V and 9 bases from J, the junction contained 8 bases not matched to a gene. CDR1 is SGHTA, CDR2 FQGTGA, per germline. CDR3 bases: TGTGCCAGCAGCTTGACAGCGGGGGGGATGTTTGAGCAGTTCTTC. It yields the protein CASSLTAGGMFEQFF. Full variable domain (outside the CDR3, taken from reference TRBV7-3 and TRBJ2-1): GAGVSQTPSNKVTEKGKYVELRCDPISGHTALYWYRQSLGQGPEFLIYFQGTGAADDSGLPNDRFFAVRPEGSVSTLKIQRTERGDSAVYLCASSLTAGGMFEQFFGPGTRLTVL.

A few counts support this clone. This rearrangement joins TRBV10-2 to TRBJ1-6; 8 positions match TRBD1. Germline V CDR1 and CDR2: WSHSY, SAAADI. The CDR3 runs 13 residues. J lost 9 bases, V lost 10 bases, and 8 bases had no gene match. CDR3 DNA: TGCGCCACAGGACAGGGAAAGTTTTCACCCCTCCACTTT. Amino acid sequence: CATGQGKFSPLHF.

The J gene is TRBJ2-1, the V gene TRBV4-3, with TRBD2 matching 8 bases. Germline trimming cut 0 bases from V and 9 bases from J; bases unmatched to any gene: 10. Germline V gives CDR1 LGHNA, CDR2 YSLEER. The CDR3 runs 16 residues. The CDR3 loop is CASSQDSRFAGGEQFF. The CDR3 nucleotides read TGCGCCAGCAGCCAAGATTCCCGGTTCGCGGGGGGTGAGCAGTTCTTC.

This clone was counted only a few times. The chain is built from TRBV18 and TRBJ1-1; tentative D call: TRBD1 (5 bases). CDR1 is KGHSH and CDR2 is LQKENI in the germline V gene. The V end was cut by 3 bases, the J end by 4 bases, with 15 bases between. The CDR3 is 15 residues long. The DNA of the CDR3 is TGTGCCAGCTCACCTCGCGTTGGGGGAGGCACTGAAGCTTTCTTT. Translation gives CASSPRVGGGTEAFF.

The rearrangement uses TRBV25-1 and TRBJ1-5, with D possibly being TRBD1 (6 bases). Germline-derived CDR1 and CDR2 are MGHDK and SYGVNS. The CDR3 is 15 amino acids. The V end lost 1 base, the J end lost 6 bases, and 13 bases lay between the germline ends. The CDR3 protein is CASSESGAPTQPQHF. CDR3 nucleotide sequence: TGTGCCAGCAGTGAATCAGGGGCCCCAACTCAGCCCCAGCATTTT. Complete variable domain (other parts from reference TRBV25-1 and TRBJ1-5): EADIYQTPRYLVIGTGKKITLECSQTMGHDKMYWYQQDPGMELHLIHYSYGVNSTEKGDLSSESTVSRIRTEHFPLTLESARPSHTSQYLCASSESGAPTQPQHFGDGTRLSIL.

This chain connects TRBV28 to TRBJ1-1; 7 bases line up with TRBD1. This CDR3 region has 14 residues. Per germline, CDR1 MDHEN and CDR2 SYDVKM. With V trimmed by 3 bases and J by 4 bases, 5 bases remained unmatched. DNA for the CDR3: TGTGCCAGCAGTTTGAGACAGGGAGGCACTGAAGCTTTCTTT. Translating gives CASSLRQGGTEAFF.

This chain joins TRBV7-2 and TRBJ1-1; 7 bases fit TRBD1. Germline CDR1 reads SGHTA; CDR2 reads FQGNSA. The CDR3 covers 14 residues. The ends lost 6 bases at V and 0 bases at J; junction bases unmatched: 4. The DNA of the CDR3 is TGTGCCAGCAGTATAGGGACAGTGAACACTGAAGCTTTCTTT. It encodes CASSIGTVNTEAFF.

The genes are TRBV18 and TRBJ1-3; D remains ambiguous. CDR3 size: 17 residues. Germline assignment: CDR1 KGHSH and CDR2 LQKENI. Deletions cut 6 bases from V and 0 bases from J, with 18 bases between. CDR3 residues: CASSPSGGRLSGNTIYF. The CDR3 region has the DNA TGTGCCAGCTCCCCCAGCGGAGGTCGCCTCTCTGGAAACACCATATATTTT.

This clone was observed once. V and J are TRBV28 and TRBJ2-4; the match to TRBD1 covers 7 bases. This CDR3 comprises 14 residues. Trimming cost V 7 bases and J 1 base; bases outside gene matches: 4. The germline CDR1 and CDR2 sequences are MDHEN and SYDVKM. The CDR3 loop is CASTMGQAKNIQYF. The DNA for the CDR3 is TGTGCCAGCACCATGGGACAGGCCAAAAACATTCAGTACTTC.

This rearrangement joins TRBV5-1 to TRBJ2-3; 8 bases match TRBD2. CDR3 length equals 16 residues. The V and J ends lost 3 bases and 5 bases, in that order; junction bases with no gene match: 11. Germline-derived CDR1 and CDR2 are SGHRS and YFSETQ. CDR3 DNA sequence: TGCGCCAGCAGCTATATGGCGGGGGGCCACGTAGATACGCAGTATTTT. Amino acids: CASSYMAGGHVDTQYF.

This clone appeared a single time. The chain has TRBV5-1 and TRBJ1-2, with D possibly TRBD1 on 6 matching bases. The CDR3 contains 15 residues. V was pared by 4 bases and J by 5 bases, with 18 bases between. Per the germline V gene, CDR1 is SGHRS and CDR2 is YFSETQ. The CDR3 DNA is TGCGCCAGCAGCGAGGGATGGGGGCGCGGGTATGGCTACACCTTC. Protein sequence: CASSEGWGRGYGYTF.

The rearrangement uses TRBV28 and TRBJ1-1; D gene uncertain. Germline loops: CDR1 MDHEN, CDR2 SYDVKM. CDR3 size: 13 residues. V lost 6 bases to trimming and J lost 10 bases, with 18 bases between them. Here the CDR3 reads CASRGQTERGAFF. The CDR3 DNA follows: TGTGCCAGCAGAGGCCAGACCGAGCGGGGAGCTTTCTTT.

The chain is built from TRBV5-1 and TRBJ1-2; D may be TRBD1 (6 bases). The germline V gene encodes CDR1 SGHRS and CDR2 YFSETQ. V was trimmed by 1 base and J by 7 bases, leaving 8 bases between them. The CDR3 loop spans 12 amino acids. The CDR3 bases are TGCGCCAGCAGCTTGACAGGGAGTGGCTACACCTTC. Its translation is CASSLTGSGYTF.

This clone has a handful of counts. This rearrangement joins TRBV10-3 to TRBJ2-7; D perhaps matches TRBD1 (6 bases). The germline V gene has CDR1 ENHRY and CDR2 SYGVKD. V was shortened by 5 bases and J by 6 bases, with 14 bases between the two germline ends. The CDR3 sequence is 13 residues long. CDR3 bases: TGTGCCATCAGTTCCTCCGGGACACCCGAGCAGTACTTC. This codes for CAISSSGTPEQYF.

J is TRBJ2-5 and V is TRBV25-1; 7 bases agree with TRBD2. Looked up from germline, CDR1 is MGHDK and CDR2 is SYGVNS. After removal of 4 bases from V and 1 base from J, the junction contained 6 bases not matched to a gene. This CDR3 spans 15 amino acids. The CDR3 loop is CASSVSGTVQETQYF. DNA for the CDR3: TGTGCCAGCAGTGTAAGCGGGACGGTCCAAGAGACCCAGTACTTC.